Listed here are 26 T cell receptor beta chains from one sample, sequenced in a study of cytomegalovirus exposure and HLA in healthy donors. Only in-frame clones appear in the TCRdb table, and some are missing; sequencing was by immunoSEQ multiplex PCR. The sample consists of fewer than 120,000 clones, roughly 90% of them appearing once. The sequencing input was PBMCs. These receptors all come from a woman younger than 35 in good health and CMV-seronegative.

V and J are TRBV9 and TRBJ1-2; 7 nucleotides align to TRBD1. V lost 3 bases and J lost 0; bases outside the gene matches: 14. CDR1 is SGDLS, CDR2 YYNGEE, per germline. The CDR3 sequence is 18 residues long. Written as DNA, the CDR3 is TGTGCCAGCAGCGGCCGGGACAGCTACGCTAAAGCTAACTATGGCTACACCTTC. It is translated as CASSGRDSYAKANYGYTF.

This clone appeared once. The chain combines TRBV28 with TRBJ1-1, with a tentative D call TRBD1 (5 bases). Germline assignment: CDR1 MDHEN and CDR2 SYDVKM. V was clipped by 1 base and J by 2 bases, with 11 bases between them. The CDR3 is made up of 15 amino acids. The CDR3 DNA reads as TGTGCCAGCAGTTTATCTGGGGGGGTTAACACTGAAGCTTTCTTT. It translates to CASSLSGGVNTEAFF. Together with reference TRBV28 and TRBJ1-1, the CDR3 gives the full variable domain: DVKVTQSSRYLVKRTGEKVFLECVQDMDHENMFWYRQDPGLGLRLIYFSYDVKMKEKGDIPEGYSVSREKKERFSLILESASTNQTSMYLCASSLSGGVNTEAFFGQGTRLTVV.

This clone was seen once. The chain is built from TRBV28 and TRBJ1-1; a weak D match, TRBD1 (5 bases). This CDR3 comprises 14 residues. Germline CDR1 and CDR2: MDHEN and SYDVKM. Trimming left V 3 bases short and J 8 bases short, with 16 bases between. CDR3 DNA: TGTGCCAGCAGTTTGTCGCGCAGGGTACGAGAAGCTTTCTTT. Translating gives CASSLSRRVREAFF.

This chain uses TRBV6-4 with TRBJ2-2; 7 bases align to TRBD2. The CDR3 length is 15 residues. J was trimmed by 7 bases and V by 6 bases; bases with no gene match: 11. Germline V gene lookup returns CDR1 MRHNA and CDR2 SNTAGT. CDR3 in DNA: TGTGCCAGCAGCCCCACTAGCGATAGCATCGGGGAGCTGTTTTTT. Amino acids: CASSPTSDSIGELFF.

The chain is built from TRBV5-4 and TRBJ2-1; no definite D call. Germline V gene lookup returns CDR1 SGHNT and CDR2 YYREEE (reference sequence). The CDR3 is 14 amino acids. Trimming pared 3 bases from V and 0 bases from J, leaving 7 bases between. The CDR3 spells CASSSFGSYNEQFF. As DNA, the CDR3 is TGTGCCAGCAGCTCGTTCGGCTCCTACAATGAGCAGTTCTTC.

As DNA, the CDR3 is TGTGCCAGCAGCTCCGCTAGCGGGTATTCAGATACGCAGTATTTT. This codes for CASSSASGYSDTQYF. The rearrangement joins TRBV4-2 to TRBJ2-3, with 8 bases lining up with TRBD2. V dropped 5 bases and J dropped 4; count of bases not matched to a gene: 8. Germline V CDR1 and CDR2: LGHNA, YNFKEQ. This CDR3 spans 15 amino acids.

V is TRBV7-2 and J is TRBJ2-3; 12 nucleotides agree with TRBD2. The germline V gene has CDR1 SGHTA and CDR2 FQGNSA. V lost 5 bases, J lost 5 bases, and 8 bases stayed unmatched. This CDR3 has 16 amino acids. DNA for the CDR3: TGTGCCAGCAGCGCTTCTAGCGGGGGGGCCGGAGATACGCAGTATTTT. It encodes CASSASSGGAGDTQYF.

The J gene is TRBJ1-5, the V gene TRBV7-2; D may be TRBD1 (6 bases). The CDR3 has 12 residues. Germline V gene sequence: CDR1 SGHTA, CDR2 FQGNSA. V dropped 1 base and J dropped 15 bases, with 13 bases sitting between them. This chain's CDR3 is CASSLGFGTLHF. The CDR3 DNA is TGTGCCAGCAGCTTAGGGTTTGGGACATTGCATTTT.

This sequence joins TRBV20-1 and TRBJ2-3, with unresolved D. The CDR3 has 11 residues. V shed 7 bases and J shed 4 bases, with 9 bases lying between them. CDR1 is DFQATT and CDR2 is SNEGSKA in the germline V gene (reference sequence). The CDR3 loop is CSVSRADTQYF. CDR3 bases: TGCAGTGTTTCACGCGCAGATACGCAGTATTTT.

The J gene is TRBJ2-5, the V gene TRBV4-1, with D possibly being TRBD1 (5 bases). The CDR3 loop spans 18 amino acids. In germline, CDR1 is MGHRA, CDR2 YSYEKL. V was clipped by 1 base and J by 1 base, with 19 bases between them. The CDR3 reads CASSQVSGLRSSQETQYF. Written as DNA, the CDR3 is TGCGCCAGCAGCCAAGTTTCAGGGCTACGATCGTCCCAAGAGACCCAGTACTTC.

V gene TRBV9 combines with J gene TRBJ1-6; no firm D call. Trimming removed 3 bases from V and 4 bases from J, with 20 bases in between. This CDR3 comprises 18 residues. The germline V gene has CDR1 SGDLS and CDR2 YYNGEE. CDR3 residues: CASSASGNPKTYNSPLHF. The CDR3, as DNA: TGTGCCAGCAGCGCTTCAGGCAACCCCAAAACATATAATTCACCCCTCCACTTT.

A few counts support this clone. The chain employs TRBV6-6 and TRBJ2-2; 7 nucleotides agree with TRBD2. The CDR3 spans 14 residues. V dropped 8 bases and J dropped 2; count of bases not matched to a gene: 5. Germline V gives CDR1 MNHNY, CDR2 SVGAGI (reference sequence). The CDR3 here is CASQLADNTGELFF. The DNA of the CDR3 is TGTGCCAGCCAGCTAGCGGACAACACCGGGGAGCTGTTTTTT.

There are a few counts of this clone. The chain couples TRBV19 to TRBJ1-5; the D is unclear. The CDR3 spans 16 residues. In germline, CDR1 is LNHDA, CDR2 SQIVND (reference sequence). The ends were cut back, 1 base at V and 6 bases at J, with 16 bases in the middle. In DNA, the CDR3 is TGTGCCAGTAGTATAGCCCTCGGGGTATTCACTCAGCCCCAGCATTTT. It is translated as CASSIALGVFTQPQHF. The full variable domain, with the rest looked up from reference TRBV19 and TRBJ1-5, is DGGITQSPKYLFRKEGQNVTLSCEQNLNHDAMYWYRQDPGQGLRLIYYSQIVNDFQKGDIAEGYSVSREKKESFPLTVTSAQKNPTAFYLCASSIALGVFTQPQHFGDGTRLSIL.

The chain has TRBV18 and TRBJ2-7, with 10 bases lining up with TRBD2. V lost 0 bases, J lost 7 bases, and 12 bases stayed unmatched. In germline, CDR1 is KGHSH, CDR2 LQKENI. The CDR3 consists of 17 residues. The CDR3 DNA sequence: TGTGCCAGCTCACCACCTAGTGTTCTAGCGGGAGTGCGGGAGCAGTACTTC. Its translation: CASSPPSVLAGVREQYF.

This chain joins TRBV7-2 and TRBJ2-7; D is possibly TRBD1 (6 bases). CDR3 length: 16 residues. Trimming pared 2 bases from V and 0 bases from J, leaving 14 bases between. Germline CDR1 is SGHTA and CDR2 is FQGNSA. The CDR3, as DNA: TGTGCCAGCAGCTTATCCCAGGGGCGAGTCTCCTACGAGCAGTACTTC. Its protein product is CASSLSQGRVSYEQYF.

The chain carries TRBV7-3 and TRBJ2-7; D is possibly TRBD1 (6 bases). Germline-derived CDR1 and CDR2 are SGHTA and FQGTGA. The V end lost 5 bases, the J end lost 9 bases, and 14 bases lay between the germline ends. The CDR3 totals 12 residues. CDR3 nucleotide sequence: TGTGCCAGCAGCACTGGGACATTCGGGCAGTACTTC. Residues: CASSTGTFGQYF.

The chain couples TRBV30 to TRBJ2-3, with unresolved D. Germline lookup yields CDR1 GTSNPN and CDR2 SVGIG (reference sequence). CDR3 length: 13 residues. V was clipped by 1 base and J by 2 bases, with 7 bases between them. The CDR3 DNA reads TGTGCCTGGAGTGGTGGCTTCACAGATACGCAGTATTTT. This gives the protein CAWSGGFTDTQYF.

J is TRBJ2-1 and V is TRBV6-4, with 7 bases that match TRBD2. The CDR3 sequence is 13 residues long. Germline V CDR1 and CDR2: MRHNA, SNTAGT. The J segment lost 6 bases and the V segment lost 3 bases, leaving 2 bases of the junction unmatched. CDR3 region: CASSESGVNEQFF. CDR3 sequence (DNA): TGTGCCAGCAGTGAAAGCGGGGTCAATGAGCAGTTCTTC.

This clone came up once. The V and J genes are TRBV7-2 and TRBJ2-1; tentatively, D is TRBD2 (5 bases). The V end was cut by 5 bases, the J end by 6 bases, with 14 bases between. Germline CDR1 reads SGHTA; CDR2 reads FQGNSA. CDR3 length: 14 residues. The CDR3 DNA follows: TGTGCCAGCAGCCCAACTAGTATTTCCAATGAGCAGTTCTTC. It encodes CASSPTSISNEQFF.

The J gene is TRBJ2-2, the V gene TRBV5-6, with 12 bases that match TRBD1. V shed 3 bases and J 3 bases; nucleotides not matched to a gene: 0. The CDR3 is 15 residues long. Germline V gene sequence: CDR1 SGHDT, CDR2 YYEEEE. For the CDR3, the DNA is TGTGCCAGCAGCTGGGACAGGGGGCACACCGGGGAGCTGTTTTTT. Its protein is CASSWDRGHTGELFF.

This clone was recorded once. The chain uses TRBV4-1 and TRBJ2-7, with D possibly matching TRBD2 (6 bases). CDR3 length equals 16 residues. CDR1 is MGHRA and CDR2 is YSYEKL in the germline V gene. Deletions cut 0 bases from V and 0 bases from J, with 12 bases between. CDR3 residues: CASSQDPSASSYEQYF. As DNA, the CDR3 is TGCGCCAGCAGCCAAGATCCTAGCGCCTCCTCCTACGAGCAGTACTTC.

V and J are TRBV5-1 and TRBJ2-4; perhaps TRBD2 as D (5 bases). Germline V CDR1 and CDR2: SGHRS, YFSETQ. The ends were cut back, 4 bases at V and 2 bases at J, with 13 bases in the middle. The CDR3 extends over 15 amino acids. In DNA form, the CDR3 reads TGCGCCAGCAGCCCGGACTTACGGCCCAAAAACATTCAGTACTTC. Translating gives CASSPDLRPKNIQYF.

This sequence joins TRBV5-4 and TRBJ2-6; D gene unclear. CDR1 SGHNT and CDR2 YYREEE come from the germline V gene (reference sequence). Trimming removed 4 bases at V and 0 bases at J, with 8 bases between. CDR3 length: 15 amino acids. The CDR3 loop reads CASSQRVSGANVLTF. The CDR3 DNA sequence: TGTGCCAGCAGCCAACGGGTCTCTGGGGCCAACGTCCTGACTTTC.

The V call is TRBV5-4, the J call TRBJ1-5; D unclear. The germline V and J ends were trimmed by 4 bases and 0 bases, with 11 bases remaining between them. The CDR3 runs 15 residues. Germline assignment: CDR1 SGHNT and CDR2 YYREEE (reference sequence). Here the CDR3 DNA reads TGTGCCAGCAGCCTTAGCGGGGATAGCAATCAGCCCCAGCATTTT. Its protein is CASSLSGDSNQPQHF.

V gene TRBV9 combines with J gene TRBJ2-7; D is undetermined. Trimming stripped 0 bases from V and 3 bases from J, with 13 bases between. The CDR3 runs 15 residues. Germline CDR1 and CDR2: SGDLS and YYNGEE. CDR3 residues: CASSVGPPRNYEQYF. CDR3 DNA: TGTGCCAGCAGCGTAGGGCCCCCTAGAAACTACGAGCAGTACTTC.

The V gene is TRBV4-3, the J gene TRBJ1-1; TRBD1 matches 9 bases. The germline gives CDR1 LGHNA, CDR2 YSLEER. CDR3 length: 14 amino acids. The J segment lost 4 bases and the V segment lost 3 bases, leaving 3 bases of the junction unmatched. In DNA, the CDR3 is TGCGCCAGCAGCCAGGGGGACAGGGTCACTGAAGCTTTCTTT. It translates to CASSQGDRVTEAFF.